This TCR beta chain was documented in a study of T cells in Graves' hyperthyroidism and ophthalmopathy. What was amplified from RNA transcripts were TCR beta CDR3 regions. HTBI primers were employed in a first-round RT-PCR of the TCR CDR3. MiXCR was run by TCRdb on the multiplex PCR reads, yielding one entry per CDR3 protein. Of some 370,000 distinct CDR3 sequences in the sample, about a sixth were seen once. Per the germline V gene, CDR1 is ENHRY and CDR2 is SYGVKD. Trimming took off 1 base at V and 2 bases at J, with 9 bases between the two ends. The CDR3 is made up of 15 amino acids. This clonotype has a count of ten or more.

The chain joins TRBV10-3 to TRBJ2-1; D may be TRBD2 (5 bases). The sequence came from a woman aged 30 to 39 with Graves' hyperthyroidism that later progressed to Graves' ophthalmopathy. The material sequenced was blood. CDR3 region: CAISEYEGPYNEQFF. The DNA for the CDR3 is TGTGCCATCAGTGAGTACGAGGGCCCCTACAATGAGCAGTTCTTC.